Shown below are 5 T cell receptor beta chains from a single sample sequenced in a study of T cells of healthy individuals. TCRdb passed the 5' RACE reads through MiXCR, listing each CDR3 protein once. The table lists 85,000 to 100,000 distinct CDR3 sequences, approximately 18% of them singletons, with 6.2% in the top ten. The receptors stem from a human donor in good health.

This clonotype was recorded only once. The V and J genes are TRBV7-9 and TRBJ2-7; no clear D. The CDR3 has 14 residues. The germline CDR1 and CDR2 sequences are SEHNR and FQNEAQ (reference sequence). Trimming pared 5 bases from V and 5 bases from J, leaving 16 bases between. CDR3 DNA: TGTGCCAGCAGCCCTTCACCTAGATCCCACGAGCAGTACTTC. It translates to CASSPSPRSHEQYF.

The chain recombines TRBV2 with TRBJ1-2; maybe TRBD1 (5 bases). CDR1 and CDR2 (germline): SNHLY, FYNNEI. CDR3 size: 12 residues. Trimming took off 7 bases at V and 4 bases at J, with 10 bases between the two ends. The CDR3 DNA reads TGTGCCAGCATAGGGACTCGCTATGGCTACACCTTC. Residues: CASIGTRYGYTF.

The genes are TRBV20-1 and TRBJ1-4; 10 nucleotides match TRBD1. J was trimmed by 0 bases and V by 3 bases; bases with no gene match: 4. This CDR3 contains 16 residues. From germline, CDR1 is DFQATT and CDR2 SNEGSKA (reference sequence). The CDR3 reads CSASRDRGPTNEKLFF. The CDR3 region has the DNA TGCAGTGCTAGCCGGGACAGGGGACCAACTAATGAAAAACTGTTTTTT.

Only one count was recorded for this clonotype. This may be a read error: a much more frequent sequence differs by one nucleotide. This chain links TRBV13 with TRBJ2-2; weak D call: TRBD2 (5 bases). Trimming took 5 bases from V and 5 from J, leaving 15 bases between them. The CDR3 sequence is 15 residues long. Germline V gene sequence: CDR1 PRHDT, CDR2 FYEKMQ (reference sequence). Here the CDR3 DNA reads TGTGCCAGCAGCACCCGACTAACAGATACCGGGGAGCTGTTTTTT. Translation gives CASSTRLTDTGELFF.

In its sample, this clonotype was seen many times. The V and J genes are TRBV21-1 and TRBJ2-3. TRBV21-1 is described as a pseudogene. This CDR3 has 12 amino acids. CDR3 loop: CASSLTLHTQYF. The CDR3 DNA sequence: TGTGCCAGCAGCCTTACATTGCATACGCAGTATTTT.